What follows are 16 T cell receptor beta chains derived from one specimen sequenced in a study of vaccination effects on CD4 cells after COVID-19. TCRdb's copy holds only in-frame clones and misses some; the assay was immunoSEQ multiplex PCR. The sample holds 30,000 to 40,000 clones; 72% are singletons and the top ten take roughly 12%. The antigens of these receptors remain unknown. Peptide-pool stimulation followed by sequencing identified expanded antigen-specific CD4+ clonotypes in the ViraFEST assay. At the end of over 8 days of culture, CD4+ T cells were isolated. Of the BNT162b2 and mRNA-1273 vaccines, participants received two doses of one or the other. Sequences were derived from CD4+ T cells from PBMCs cultured with HCoV-229E spike peptides, sampled after COVID-19 vaccination. The receptors come from a human donor who received a COVID-19 vaccine.

V is TRBV12-3 or TRBV12-4 and J is TRBJ1-6; D is unresolved. The CDR3 is made up of 13 amino acids. V lost 1 base, J lost 10 bases, and 8 bases lay in between. CDR3 bases: TGTGCCAGCAGTTTAGGGGCGATCTCACCCCTCCACTTT. It specifies CASSLGAISPLHF.

CDR3 in DNA: TGTGCCAGCAGTCAGTCCTTTAATGAGCAGTTCTTC. It translates to CASSQSFNEQFF. The J gene is TRBJ2-1, the V gene TRBV12-3 or TRBV12-4; no clear D. The CDR3 runs to 12 residues. V was trimmed by 5 bases and J by 7 bases, leaving 9 bases between them.

V gene TRBV27 combines with J gene TRBJ2-1, with 11 nucleotides matching TRBD2. The junction had 6 bases not matched to a gene; V was cut back by 6 bases and J by 2 bases. Per germline, CDR1 MNHEY and CDR2 SMNVEV (reference sequence). The CDR3 is 16 amino acids. DNA of the CDR3: TGTGCCAGCAGCATAGCGGGAGGGGGGGCCTACAATGAGCAGTTCTTC. This encodes CASSIAGGGAYNEQFF.

This chain uses TRBV19 with TRBJ1-2, with D tentatively TRBD1 (6 bases). V was pared by 3 bases and J by 9 bases, with 14 bases between. The CDR3 loop spans 13 amino acids. Germline V gene data show CDR1 as LNHDA and CDR2 as SQIVND (reference sequence). The CDR3 nucleotides are TGTGCCAGTAGTATTCCCCCAGGGGTACGCTACACCTTC. This codes for CASSIPPGVRYTF. Based on the CDR3 plus reference TRBV19 and TRBJ1-2, the full variable domain is DGGITQSPKYLFRKEGQNVTLSCEQNLNHDAMYWYRQDPGQGLRLIYYSQIVNDFQKGDIAEGYSVSREKKESFPLTVTSAQKNPTAFYLCASSIPPGVRYTFGSGTRLTVV.

The chain uses TRBV4-1 and TRBJ1-3, with D unclear. V lost 3 bases and J 1 base, leaving 19 bases between the germline ends. Germline lookup yields CDR1 MGHRA and CDR2 YSYEKL. The length of the CDR3 is 18 residues. The CDR3 nucleotides are TGCGCCAGCAGCCAGCTCTCAGTAGGAGAAATTTCTGGAAACACCATATATTTT. It is translated as CASSQLSVGEISGNTIYF.

The chain joins TRBV11-3 to TRBJ2-2; D ambiguous. Trimming took 0 bases from V and 0 from J, leaving 14 bases between them. This CDR3 contains 18 residues. Per the germline V gene, CDR1 is SGHNT and CDR2 is YENEEA. The CDR3: CASSLDQSGSANTGELFF. The CDR3 region has the DNA TGTGCCAGCAGCTTAGATCAATCCGGCAGCGCGAACACCGGGGAGCTGTTTTTT. Variable domain in full (rest from reference TRBV11-3 and TRBJ2-2): EAGVVQSPRYKIIEKKQPVAFWCNPISGHNTLYWYLQNLGQGPELLIRYENEEAVDDSQLPKDRFSAERLKGVDSTLKIQPAELGDSAVYLCASSLDQSGSANTGELFFGEGSRLTVL.

This clone was seen once. This chain uses TRBV5-8 with TRBJ2-1, with 15 nucleotides matching TRBD2. Germline V gives CDR1 SGHTS, CDR2 YDEGEE. The CDR3 loop spans 18 amino acids. V dropped 5 bases and J dropped 4; count of bases not matched to a gene: 10. This CDR3 reads CASSYTGTSGGIYNEQFF. CDR3 nucleotides: TGTGCCAGCAGTTATACCGGGACTAGCGGGGGGATATACAATGAGCAGTTCTTC.

This clone was detected a few times. The chain has TRBV4-1 and TRBJ1-2; tentative D call: TRBD1 (5 bases). Between the trimmed V and J ends, which lost 4 bases and 4 bases, there was a span of 13 bases. This CDR3 spans 14 amino acids. Per the germline V gene, CDR1 is MGHRA and CDR2 is YSYEKL. The CDR3 region is CASSRGQLVYGYTF. CDR3 in DNA: TGCGCCAGCAGCCGCGGACAATTAGTCTATGGCTACACCTTC.

The chain recombines TRBV7-9 with TRBJ2-6; TRBD2 might be the D (6 bases). Between the trimmed V and J ends, which lost 0 bases and 0 bases, there was a span of 9 bases. The germline gives CDR1 SEHNR, CDR2 FQNEAQ (reference sequence). CDR3 length: 17 residues. As DNA, the CDR3 is TGTGCCAGCAGCTTAGCAGGAGGGTTCTCTGGGGCCAACGTCCTGACTTTC. Its translation: CASSLAGGFSGANVLTF. Full variable domain (rest looked up from reference TRBV7-9 and TRBJ2-6): DTGVSQNPRHKITKRGQNVTFRCDPISEHNRLYWYRQTLGQGPEFLTYFQNEAQLEKSRLLSDRFSAERPKGSFSTLEIQRTEQGDSAMYLCASSLAGGFSGANVLTFGAGSRLTVL.

J is TRBJ2-3 and V is TRBV20-1, with 12 bases lining up with TRBD1. CDR1 and CDR2 (germline): DFQATT, SNEGSKA (reference sequence). The CDR3 extends over 14 amino acids. The V and J ends lost 3 bases and 4 bases, in that order; junction bases with no gene match: 2. CDR3 nucleotide sequence: TGCAGTGCTAGTGGGACAGGGGGCCCAGATACGCAGTATTTT. Its translation: CSASGTGGPDTQYF.

V gene TRBV7-2 combines with J gene TRBJ1-5; D gene ambiguous. Germline assignment: CDR1 SGHTA and CDR2 FQGNSA. Trimming shortened V by 5 bases and J by 0 bases, and 5 bases separated the two germline ends. This CDR3 is built from 13 residues. The CDR3 sequence: CASSGNSNQPQHF. CDR3 DNA sequence: TGTGCCAGCAGCGGCAATAGCAATCAGCCCCAGCATTTT.

J is TRBJ2-1 and V is TRBV10-3, with 9 bases matching TRBD1. Germline CDR1 and CDR2: ENHRY and SYGVKD. There are 15 residues in the CDR3. J lost 4 bases, V lost 10 bases, and 11 bases had no gene match. As DNA, the CDR3 is TGTGCCACCGCTACAGGGGGCCGAGATTACAATGAGCAGTTCTTC. This gives the protein CATATGGRDYNEQFF.

The chain joins TRBV6-1 to TRBJ2-6, with a possible D match to TRBD2 (7 bases). Germline loops: CDR1 MNHNS, CDR2 SASEGT. The ends were cut back, 3 bases at V and 1 base at J, with 13 bases in the middle. The CDR3 consists of 17 residues. The CDR3 spells CASSDRGGGSGANVLTF. As DNA, the CDR3 is TGTGCCAGCAGTGACCGGGGAGGGGGATCTGGGGCCAACGTCCTGACTTTC.

As regards this clone: This CDR3 is missing its conserved last phenylalanine or tryptophan, likely due to a read error. Because the CDR3's place on the DNA is in doubt, the DNA is left out and the CDR3 is given as listed by TCRdb. The CDR3: CASSLTHQDRVNL. The chain carries TRBV7-9 and TRBJ2-7; TRBD1 reflects the table's D call only, with no check against the DNA. The CDR3 has 13 residues if both end residues are counted. From germline, CDR1 is SEHNR and CDR2 FQNEAQ (reference sequence).

J is TRBJ1-2 and V is TRBV5-5; no reliable D call. Looked up from germline, CDR1 is SGHKS and CDR2 is YYEKEE (reference sequence). There are 13 residues in the CDR3. The ends were cut back, 0 bases at V and 2 bases at J, with 5 bases in the middle. The CDR3 loop reads CASSLGNNYGYTF. DNA of the CDR3: TGTGCCAGCAGCTTGGGGAACAACTATGGCTACACCTTC.

The sample holds a few counts of this clone. V gene TRBV2 combines with J gene TRBJ1-1, with TRBD1 as a possible D gene (5 bases). The CDR3 loop spans 12 amino acids. Trimming cost V 5 bases and J 6 bases, with 10 bases left between them. Looked up from germline, CDR1 is SNHLY and CDR2 is FYNNEI. The CDR3 reads CASSPGTSEAFF. The CDR3 DNA is TGTGCCAGCAGTCCCGGGACTTCTGAAGCTTTCTTT.